The following is a T cell receptor (beta chain) sequence with its context. No antigen is known for it. Base qualities are not at hand, and no much larger clone is one base apart. This record belongs to a study of blood T cell repertoires in COVID-19 (dated by TCRdb to the early 2020s). Describing the broader study: Samples from collaborators originated in the United States, Italy and Spain and spanned both the acute and convalescent phases of COVID-19. The material from the prospective study consisted of cDNA or gDNA derived from T cells, B-cell-depleted T cells, or PBMCs. Deeply sampled blood TCRbeta repertoires from subjects exposed to, actively infected with, or recovered from COVID-19 were included in the dataset. The repertoires were released in a freely available public database meant as a resource for research on the immune response to SARS-CoV-2. The samples were drawn from two sources: the first 160 participants of the ongoing ImmuneRACE study, and over 1,000 subjects contributed by 6 global collaborators. Nearly every sample came with metadata listing a de-identified subject ID, COVID-19 status, age in years and sex. HLA class I and class II types, where available, came from metadata supplied by the sample provider rather than from assay-based typing.

From its cysteine to its phenylalanine, the CDR3 spans 14 amino acids. Kept here is only the CDR3 DNA, which spans 42 bases and is read in frame from base 1. Looking up the germline V gene (reference sequence) yields CDR1 GTSNPN and CDR2 SVGIG. V is cut by 4 bases and J by 7 bases, and the space between the germline ends is 16 bases. Results and caveats for the whole study, not just this receptor: Clinical and demographic metadata were provided uncurated, with the amount varying by source and participant.

TCRbeta CDR3 regions were amplified from genomic DNA using the immunoSEQ Assay, a bias-controlled multiplex PCR. The source study handled its data this way. The number of nucleated cells in each sample was estimated by amplification of reference gene primers within the assay. To quantify the absolute abundance of each unique TCRbeta CDR3 rearrangement, sequence reads were collapsed and filtered. For each sample, productive Simpson clonality was calculated by taking the square root of Simpson's diversity index across productive rearrangements. TCRdb limited this immuneACCESS table to in-frame rearrangements with V and J called. A share of clones is missing; checked studies link under half to unresolved V genes, and the rest is unexplained. Clonal size and the V and J genes are those of that table, whereas D and trimming came from the DNA. The table for this sample lists under 250,000 clones; approximately 80% of them were counted only once. The ten largest account for roughly 10% of the sample.

The collaborating institutions used their own protocols to collect whole blood in K2EDTA tubes. For TCRbeta analysis, collaborators shipped samples as frozen whole blood, isolated PBMCs, or DNA extracted from either of those sample types. The rearrangement joined TRBV30 to TRBJ2-2; the D segment could be TRBD2, given 6 matching bases. What was sequenced was peripheral blood. This receptor was taken from an elderly man with acute or convalescent COVID-19. The CDR3 region has the sequence CAWKVQGGDGELFF. The sequence in DNA is TGTGCCTGGAAGGTGCAGGGCGGGGACGGGGAGCTGTTTTTT.